This T cell receptor beta chain was sequenced during a study of blood T cells in healthy people across ages. Broader study findings: Per million T cells, the diversity of TCR beta decreased roughly linearly as age advanced.

This clonotype was counted between two and nine times. As yet, its antigen is unknown. Donor samples were obtained from healthy Caucasian individuals from Russia, aged roughly 6 to 90. PBMCs were isolated at a quantity of at least 7 million per sample. A second PCR of 7 to 11 cycles used a sample-barcoded 5' primer and a J-beta primer mix. TCRdb analysed the 5' RACE reads with MiXCR anew, one entry per CDR3 protein. The sample holds approximately 1.5 million distinct CDR3 sequences, roughly 32% seen once. This CDR3 has 16 residues. Deletions cut 0 bases from V and 0 bases from J, with 15 bases between. The germline CDR1 and CDR2 sequences are DFQATT and SNEGSKA (reference sequence).

The V call is TRBV20-1, the J call TRBJ2-7; perhaps TRBD1 as D (5 bases). This TCR came from a woman in her twenties or thirties in good health. Material for sequencing was blood. CDR3 DNA sequence: TGCAGTGCTAGAGATGATCTCTGGGGCCACTCCTACGAGCAGTACTTC. It codes for CSARDDLWGHSYEQYF.